A selection of T cell receptor beta chains follows, all from one sample in a study of blood T cell repertoires in COVID-19. TCRdb keeps only in-frame clones here, not all; method: immunoSEQ multiplex PCR. Of more than 70,000 clones in the sample, approximately 86% are singletons; the top ten hold 4.5% to 5.5%. The specimen sequenced was peripheral blood. The receptors derive from a man between 50 and 59 years old with active or convalescent COVID-19. The CDR3 runs from the conserved cysteine through the conserved F or W. Fields, in order: V gene, clone size, CDR3 protein. Rows give clone size only sometimes, using once, few, many, or a class for an expanded clone.

TRBV5-1 | - | CASSLRGQGASDTQYF
TRBV7-2 | - | CASSPWGGTGANVLTF
TRBV5-1 | few | CASSLQGVVLQETQYF
TRBV3-1/TRBV3-2 | - | CASSQVGREDYGYTF
TRBV21-1 | few | CASTLGLAGAGEQYF
TRBV28 | - | CASISSPGLSGTEAFF
TRBV27 | - | CASTGGGVETQYF
TRBV29-1 | once | CSVEDPRSYGYTF
TRBV7-2 | - | CASSLSTGGGNQPQHF
TRBV12-3/TRBV12-4 | - | CASSEVLAGEQYF
TRBV30 | once | CAWSIQGSGYTF
TRBV9 | - | CATSRLAGEDEQFF
TRBV28 | - | CASSPGQGWGGYTF
TRBV19 | - | CASRSGSQAKNIQYF
TRBV7-9 | - | CASSSTGGAEKLFF
TRBV6-1 | - | CASSEETGAGGYTF